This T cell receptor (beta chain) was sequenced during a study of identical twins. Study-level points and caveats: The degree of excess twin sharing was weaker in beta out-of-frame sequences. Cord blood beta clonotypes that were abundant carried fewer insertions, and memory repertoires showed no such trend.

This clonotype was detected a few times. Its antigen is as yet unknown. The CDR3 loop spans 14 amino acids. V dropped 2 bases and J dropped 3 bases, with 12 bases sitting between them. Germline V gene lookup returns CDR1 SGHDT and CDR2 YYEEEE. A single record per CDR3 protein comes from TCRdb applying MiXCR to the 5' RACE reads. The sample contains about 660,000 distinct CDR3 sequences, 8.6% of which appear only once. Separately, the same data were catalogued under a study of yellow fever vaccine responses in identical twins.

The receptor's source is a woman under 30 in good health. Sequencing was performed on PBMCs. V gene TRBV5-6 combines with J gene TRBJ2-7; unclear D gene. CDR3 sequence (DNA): TGTGCCAGCAGCTTTCCTGGGGATCTCTACGAGCAGTACTTC. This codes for CASSFPGDLYEQYF.